A single sample is the source of the 4 T cell receptor beta chains below, sequenced in a study of early T cells in non-severe SARS-CoV-2 infection. Each CDR3 protein gets one entry after TCRdb re-called the 5' RACE reads with MiXCR. This table has roughly 83,000 distinct CDR3 sequences, around 12% appearing once. The sequencing used whole blood, collected at baseline. These receptors were collected from an adult who was a healthcare worker with PCR-confirmed SARS-CoV-2 infection or an uninfected control (not recorded which).

This clonotype turned up a few times. This chain joins TRBV28 and TRBJ1-6; possibly TRBD1 for D (5 bases). V was cut by 8 bases and J by 0 bases, with 17 bases left in between. The CDR3 length is 17 residues. Germline values: CDR1 MDHEN, CDR2 SYDVKM. Written as DNA, the CDR3 is TGTGCCAGCTCCGGGACGGACTCTAGCTCCTATAATTCACCCCTCCACTTT. Protein: CASSGTDSSSYNSPLHF.

This clonotype was picked up a small number of times. The J gene is TRBJ2-1, the V gene TRBV27; 8 positions match TRBD2. The CDR3 spans 15 residues. Per germline, CDR1 MNHEY and CDR2 SMNVEV (reference sequence). The V segment lost 5 bases and the J segment 9 bases; nucleotides outside the gene matches: 12. The CDR3 region has the DNA TGTGCCAGCAGTGCACTGACGGGAGGGTCTGTTGAGCAGTTCTTC. This gives the protein CASSALTGGSVEQFF.

V gene TRBV12-3 or TRBV12-4 combines with J gene TRBJ1-1; 8 bases align to TRBD1. Trimming at V came to 6 bases and at J to 4 bases, leaving 16 bases not matched to a gene. This CDR3 is built from 17 residues. Written as DNA, the CDR3 is TGTGCCAGCAGCCGTGGGACAGGAGTAAGAATGGGCACTGAAGCTTTCTTT. Translating it yields CASSRGTGVRMGTEAFF.

This clonotype has more than one count but fewer than ten. This sequence joins TRBV6-6 and TRBJ1-5; 7 bases agree with TRBD1. Germline V CDR1 and CDR2: MNHNY, SVGAGI (reference sequence). The J segment lost 6 bases and the V segment lost 6 bases, leaving 14 bases of the junction unmatched. CDR3 length equals 16 residues. The chain's CDR3 is CASRSGTVQGGQPQHF. The CDR3 DNA sequence: TGTGCCAGCAGGAGTGGGACAGTACAGGGAGGTCAGCCCCAGCATTTT.